These T cell receptor beta chains were read from a single sample in a study of blood T cell repertoires in COVID-19. Using immunoSEQ multiplex PCR, the repertoire was profiled, and TCRdb retains in-frame clones only, with some absent. The table has around 200,000 clones, approximately 87% seen once; the top ten hold less than 25%. Sequencing was done on a sample of peripheral blood. The receptors originated from a man aged 65 to 79 with active or convalescent COVID-19. Each CDR3 is given with its conserved first and last residue. A D gene is named only where the DNA matches it firmly. Not every row has a clone size; where given, it reads once, few, many or a size class.

clone size	J gene	V gene	D gene	CDR3 DNA	CDR3 protein
many	TRBJ2-3	TRBV6-2/TRBV6-3	.	TGTGCCAGCAGTTCTGGCCATACGCAGTATTTT	CASSSGHTQYF
.	TRBJ2-7	TRBV7-8	.	TGTGCCAGCAGCTTCCGACAGACCATAGGGTCCTACGAGCAGTACTTC	CASSFRQTIGSYEQYF
.	TRBJ2-1	TRBV7-2	.	TGTGCCAGCAGCTTAGCCGGCGCAGGGGACTCCTACAATGAGCAGTTCTTC	CASSLAGAGDSYNEQFF
.	TRBJ1-1	TRBV7-3	.	TGTGCCAGCAGCTTAGGACAGAAAGTCCAAGCTTTCTTT	CASSLGQKVQAFF
.	TRBJ1-4	TRBV7-6	.	TGTGCCAGCAGTCTAGGGGGAGGGGCAACTAATGAAAAACTGTTTTTT	CASSLGGGATNEKLFF
.	TRBJ1-1	TRBV30	.	TGTGCCTGGAGTCCCCCCGGAGAAAACACTGAAGCTTTCTTT	CAWSPPGENTEAFF
.	TRBJ2-3	TRBV19	.	TGTGCCAGTAGGGGTCTGGGGCAGGGGACAGATACGCAGTATTTT	CASRGLGQGTDTQYF
.	TRBJ1-2	TRBV7-9	.	TGTGCCAGCAGCTTAGTGGCATCGCCAGGGGTTAACTATGGCTACACCTTC	CASSLVASPGVNYGYTF
.	TRBJ2-1	TRBV12-5	TRBD1	TGTGCTAGTGGTTTGGGACAGGGGGGATACAATGAGCAGTTCTTC	CASGLGQGGYNEQFF
.	TRBJ1-6	TRBV11-2	TRBD1	TGTGCCAGCAGTAGCACAGGGGTCCGATCACCCCTCCACTTT	CASSSTGVRSPLHF
.	TRBJ1-5	TRBV6-4	.	TGTGCCAGCAGTTCACAGGGAGTTGGGCAGCCCCAGCATTTT	CASSSQGVGQPQHF
.	TRBJ1-3	TRBV15	.	TGTGCCACCGGACTCCGCCGCTCTGGAAACACCATATATTTT	CATGLRRSGNTIYF
.	TRBJ1-1	TRBV7-9	.	TGTGCCAGCAGCTTCTCGGGGGTGAACACTGAAGCTTTCTTT	CASSFSGVNTEAFF
.	TRBJ2-5	TRBV15	TRBD2	TGTGCCACCAGCAGTCAATGGGGGAGGGTCCAAGAGACCCAGTACTTC	CATSSQWGRVQETQYF
.	TRBJ2-2	TRBV6-2/TRBV6-3	.	TGTGCCAGCAGCCAAGTGGGGGGTGGCACCGGGGAGCTGTTTTTT	CASSQVGGGTGELFF
.	TRBJ2-3	TRBV2	TRBD1	TGTGCCAACCAAACTGGACAGGGCCCAGATACGCAGTATTTT	CANQTGQGPDTQYF
.	TRBJ1-5	TRBV30	TRBD1	TGTGCCTGGAGTGTAATGGGGGACAGGGGAGGATGGCCCCAGCATTTT	CAWSVMGDRGGWPQHF
.	TRBJ1-5	TRBV19	TRBD1	TGTGCCAGTAGATCCCGGGACAGCAGTCATCAGCCCCAGCATTTT	CASRSRDSSHQPQHF
.	TRBJ2-5	TRBV5-1	TRBD2	TGCGCCAGCAGCTTAAGCGGGGGCCCCCAAGAGACCCAGTACTTC	CASSLSGGPQETQYF
.	TRBJ1-2	TRBV5-1	TRBD1	TGCGCCAGCAGTCCGAGGGGTGGACAGGGGCTCTATGGCTACACCTTC	CASSPRGGQGLYGYTF
.	TRBJ2-5	TRBV27	.	TGTGCCAGCAGTCCCTTAGGGGGCGGGGAGGCCCAAGAGACCCAGTACTTC	CASSPLGGGEAQETQYF
few	TRBJ2-1	TRBV7-2	.	TGTGCCAGCAGCTTCGACAGTGCCGGCGGTGAGCAGTTCTTC	CASSFDSAGGEQFF
.	TRBJ2-3	TRBV6-2/TRBV6-3	.	TGTGCCAGCAGCATCCGGGACTTTCCCACAGATACGCAGTATTTT	CASSIRDFPTDTQYF
.	TRBJ2-5	TRBV5-1	TRBD2	TGCGCCAGCACCGCGACTAGCGGACAAGAGACCCAGTACTTC	CASTATSGQETQYF
.	TRBJ2-7	TRBV27	.	TGTGCCAGCAGTCCGATTACTAGCCTTCGGGGCGAGCAGTACTTC	CASSPITSLRGEQYF
.	TRBJ2-7	TRBV19	TRBD1	TGTGCCAGTAGCCCGGGACAGGGATTTTTGAACGAGCAGTACTTC	CASSPGQGFLNEQYF
.	TRBJ1-5	TRBV30	.	TGTGCCTGGAGTGTACGGGGAACGAGCAATCAGCCCCAGCATTTT	CAWSVRGTSNQPQHF
.	TRBJ1-4	TRBV7-6	.	TGTGCCAGCAGCTTCCGGGGTGCAACTAATGAAAAACTGTTTTTT	CASSFRGATNEKLFF
.	TRBJ2-7	TRBV5-4	TRBD1	TGTGCCAGCAAAAAGGGGGCCGAGCAGTACTTC	CASKKGAEQYF
.	TRBJ2-1	TRBV24-1	TRBD2	TGTGCCACCAGTGTATCGAGCGGGAGCTACAATGAGCAGTTCTTC	CATSVSSGSYNEQFF
.	TRBJ1-1	TRBV28	.	TGTGCCAGCAGTTTACCTGGCGGGAACACTGAAGCTTTCTTT	CASSLPGGNTEAFF
.	TRBJ2-3	TRBV20-1	.	TGCAGTGCTAGTCGGGCAGATACGCAGTATTTT	CSASRADTQYF
once	TRBJ2-1	TRBV6-4	TRBD2	TGTGCCAGCAGTCCACTAGCGGGAGAGGGCAATGAGCAGTTCTTC	CASSPLAGEGNEQFF
.	TRBJ2-6	TRBV7-2	.	TGTGCCAGCAGCCGTGACAGCGCTGGGGCCAACGTCCTGACTTTC	CASSRDSAGANVLTF
once	TRBJ1-1	TRBV29-1	TRBD1	TGCAGCGTGGACAGGGGGTTTTACACTGAAGCTTTCTTT	CSVDRGFYTEAFF
.	TRBJ2-7	TRBV30	.	TGTGCCTGGAGCCCCCCGGGGATTGGTGGGCAGTACTTC	CAWSPPGIGGQYF
.	TRBJ2-7	TRBV6-5	.	TGTGCCAGCCTGGGCCCCTACGAGCAGTACTTC	CASLGPYEQYF
.	TRBJ1-1	TRBV12-3/TRBV12-4	.	TGTGCCAGCAGTCCCCCCCTTGGGAGGGCTTTCTTT	CASSPPLGRAFF
.	TRBJ2-7	TRBV3-1/TRBV3-2	TRBD1	TGTGCCAGCAGCCAAGATGGGGCAGGGGGCTTCTACGAGCAGTACTTC	CASSQDGAGGFYEQYF
.	TRBJ1-1	TRBV9	.	TGTGCCAGCAGCGCCCAGGTTGAAAACACTGAAGCTTTCTTT	CASSAQVENTEAFF
.	TRBJ2-2	TRBV3-1/TRBV3-2	TRBD1	TGTGCCAGCAGCCAAAAGCACAGGGGCACCGGGGAGCTGTTTTTT	CASSQKHRGTGELFF
.	TRBJ1-5	TRBV6-5	.	TGTGCCAGCAAAACCCAGGGAAGCAATCAGCCCCAGCATTTT	CASKTQGSNQPQHF